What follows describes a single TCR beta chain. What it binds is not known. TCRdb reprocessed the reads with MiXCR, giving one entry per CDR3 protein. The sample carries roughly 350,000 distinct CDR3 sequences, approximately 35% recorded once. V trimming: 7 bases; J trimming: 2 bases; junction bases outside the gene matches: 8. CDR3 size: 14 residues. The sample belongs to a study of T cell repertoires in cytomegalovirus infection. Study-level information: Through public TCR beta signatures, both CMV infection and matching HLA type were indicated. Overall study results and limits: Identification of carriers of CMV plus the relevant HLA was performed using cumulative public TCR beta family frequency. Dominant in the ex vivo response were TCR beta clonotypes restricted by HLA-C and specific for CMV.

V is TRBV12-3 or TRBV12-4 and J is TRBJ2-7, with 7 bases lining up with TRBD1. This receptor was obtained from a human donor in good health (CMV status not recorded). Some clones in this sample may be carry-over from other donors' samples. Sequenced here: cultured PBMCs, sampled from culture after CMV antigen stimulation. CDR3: CASTPPDRAYEQYV. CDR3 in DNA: TGTGCCAGCACCCCCCCCGACAGGGCCTACGAGCAGTACGTC.